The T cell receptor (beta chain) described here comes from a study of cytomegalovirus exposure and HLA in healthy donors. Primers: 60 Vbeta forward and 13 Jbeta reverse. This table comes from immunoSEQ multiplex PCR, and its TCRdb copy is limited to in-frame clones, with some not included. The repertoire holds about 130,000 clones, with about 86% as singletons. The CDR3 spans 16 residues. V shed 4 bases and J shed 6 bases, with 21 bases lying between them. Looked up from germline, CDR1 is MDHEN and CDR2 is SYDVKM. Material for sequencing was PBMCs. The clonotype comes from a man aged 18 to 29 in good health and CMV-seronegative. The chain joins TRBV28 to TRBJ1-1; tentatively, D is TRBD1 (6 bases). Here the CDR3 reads CASSSTGGRARAEAFF. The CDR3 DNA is TGTGCCAGCAGTTCCACGGGGGGCAGGGCACGCGCTGAAGCTTTCTTT.